Listed here are 4 T cell receptor beta chains from one sample, sequenced in a study of T cell repertoires in cytomegalovirus infection. TCRdb processed the reads anew with MiXCR; each CDR3 protein has one entry. The table includes approximately 170,000 distinct CDR3 sequences, approximately 17% detected once. Source material: CD8+ T cells from PBMCs. The receptors were sampled from a human donor in good health (CMV status not recorded). Some clones in this sample may be carry-over from other donors' samples.

This clonotype was observed a few times. J is TRBJ1-2 and V is TRBV2, with 8 positions matching TRBD1. The germline V gene has CDR1 SNHLY and CDR2 FYNNEI. CDR3 length: 15 residues. The trim removed 10 bases at V and 3 bases at J, leaving 13 bases unmatched. This CDR3 reads CAKMIRDRSDYGYTF. DNA of the CDR3: TGTGCCAAGATGATCCGGGACAGGTCAGACTATGGCTACACCTTC.

J is TRBJ2-7 and V is TRBV4-1; D is undetermined. Germline V gene sequence: CDR1 MGHRA, CDR2 YSYEKL. The CDR3 totals 16 residues. V lost 0 bases to trimming and J lost 2 bases, with 14 bases between them. The CDR3 DNA reads as TGCGCCAGCAGCCAAGATCCTGAAGAGACAACCTACGAGCAGTACTTC. Its protein is CASSQDPEETTYEQYF.

This chain connects TRBV28 to TRBJ2-5, with TRBD2 matching over 11 bases. Unmatched junction bases numbered 14, after V lost 5 bases and J lost 0 bases. The CDR3 extends over 19 amino acids. Germline lookup yields CDR1 MDHEN and CDR2 SYDVKM. CDR3 bases: TGTGCCAGCAGTGATGACAGCGGACTAGCGGGCTCGTACCAAGAGACCCAGTACTTC. Its protein is CASSDDSGLAGSYQETQYF.

Written as DNA, the CDR3 is TGCGCCAGCAGCCAATTTAGCGGGGGTATGGACAATGAGCAGTTCTTC. It specifies CASSQFSGGMDNEQFF. This chain uses TRBV4-3 with TRBJ2-1, with 9 bases identical to TRBD2. Per the germline V gene, CDR1 is LGHNA and CDR2 is YSLEER. This CDR3 has 16 amino acids. Trimming at V came to 2 bases and at J to 5 bases, leaving 7 bases not matched to a gene.